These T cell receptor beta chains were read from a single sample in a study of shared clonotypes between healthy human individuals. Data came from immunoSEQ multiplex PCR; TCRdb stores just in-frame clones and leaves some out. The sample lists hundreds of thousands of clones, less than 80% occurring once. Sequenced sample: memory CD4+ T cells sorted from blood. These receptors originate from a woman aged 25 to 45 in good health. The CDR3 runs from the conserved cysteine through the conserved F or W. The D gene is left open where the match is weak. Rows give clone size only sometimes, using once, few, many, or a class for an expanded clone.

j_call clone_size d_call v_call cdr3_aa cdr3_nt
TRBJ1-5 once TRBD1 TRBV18 CASSIGTGSNQPQHF TGTGCCAGCTCAATCGGGACAGGGAGCAATCAGCCCCAGCATTTT
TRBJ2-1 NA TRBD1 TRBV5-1 CASSLAGQGSFMFF TGCGCCAGCAGCTTAGCAGGACAGGGTTCATTTATGTTCTTC
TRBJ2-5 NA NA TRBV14 CASSQTRLRGETQYF TGTGCCAGCAGCCAAACCCGACTCCGAGGGGAGACCCAGTACTTC
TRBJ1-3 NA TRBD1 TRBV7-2 CASSLNRGYTIYF TGTGCCAGCAGCCTAAACAGGGGCTACACCATATATTTT
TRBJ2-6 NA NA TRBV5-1 CASSYKGDSGANVLTF TGCGCCAGCAGCTACAAGGGAGACTCTGGGGCCAACGTCCTGACTTTC
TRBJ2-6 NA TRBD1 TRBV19 CASSGQAHSGANVLTF TGTGCCAGTTCGGGACAGGCACACTCTGGGGCCAACGTCCTGACTTTC
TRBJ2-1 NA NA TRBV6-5 CASSPSRVVLEQFF TGTGCCAGCAGCCCCTCGAGAGTAGTCCTTGAGCAGTTCTTC
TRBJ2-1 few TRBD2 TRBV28 CASSTSVLNEQFF TGTGCCAGCAGTACTAGCGTACTCAATGAGCAGTTCTTC
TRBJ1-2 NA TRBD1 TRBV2 CASSLRGDGYTF TGTGCCAGCAGTCTCAGGGGGGATGGCTACACCTTC
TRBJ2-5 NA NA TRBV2 CASRYRGIADQETQYF TGTGCCAGCAGATACCGGGGGATAGCGGATCAAGAGACCCAGTACTTC
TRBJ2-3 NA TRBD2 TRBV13 CASSLVREGGTQYF TGTGCCAGCAGCTTAGTTCGGGAGGGCGGTACGCAGTATTTT
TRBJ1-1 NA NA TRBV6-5 CATAPGHSTEAFF TGTGCCACCGCCCCGGGACACTCCACTGAAGCTTTCTTT
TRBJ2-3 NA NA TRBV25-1 CASEPGTPFSTDTQYF TGTGCCAGCGAACCCGGGACACCTTTTAGCACAGATACGCAGTATTTT
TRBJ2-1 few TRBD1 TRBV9 CASSGVFGQGARNEQFF TGTGCCAGCAGCGGGGTTTTCGGACAGGGGGCGAGGAATGAGCAGTTCTTC
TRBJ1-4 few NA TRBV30 CAWTRDSEKLFF TGTGCCTGGACCCGCGATAGTGAAAAACTGTTTTTT
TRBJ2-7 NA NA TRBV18 CASSPQDRTGEQYF TGTGCCAGCTCACCACAAGACAGGACCGGGGAGCAGTACTTC
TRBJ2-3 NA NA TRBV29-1 CSVESGSGTDTQYF TGCAGCGTTGAAAGTGGGTCGGGCACAGATACGCAGTATTTT
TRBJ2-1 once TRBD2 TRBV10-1 CASTPGGSGRASNEQFF TGCGCCAGCACCCCCGGGGGTAGCGGGAGGGCCTCAAATGAGCAGTTCTTC
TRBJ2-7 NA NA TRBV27 CATDVDEQYF TGTGCCACCGATGTAGACGAGCAGTACTTC
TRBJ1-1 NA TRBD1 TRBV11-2 CASARGQENTEAFF TGTGCCAGCGCCCGAGGACAGGAAAACACTGAAGCTTTCTTT
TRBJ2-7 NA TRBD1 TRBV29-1 CSGRDSGTYEQYF TGCAGTGGTCGGGACAGTGGAACCTACGAGCAGTACTTC
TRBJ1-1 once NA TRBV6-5 CASSWEGLGTEAFF TGTGCCAGCAGTTGGGAGGGACTAGGGACTGAAGCTTTCTTT
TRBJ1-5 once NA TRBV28 CASSSPAAGNQPQHF TGTGCCAGCAGTTCCCCCGCGGCGGGGAATCAGCCCCAGCATTTT
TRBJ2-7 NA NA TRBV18 CASSQSQGTYEQYF TGTGCCAGCTCACAAAGTCAGGGAACATACGAGCAGTACTTC
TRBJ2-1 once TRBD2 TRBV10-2 CASRLSGSQNNEQFF TGCGCCAGCAGACTTAGCGGGAGCCAGAACAATGAGCAGTTCTTC
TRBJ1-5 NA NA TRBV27 CASSAQWGGNQPQHF TGTGCCAGCAGTGCCCAATGGGGAGGCAATCAGCCCCAGCATTTT
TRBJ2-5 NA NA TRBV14 CASSQDNLGDQYF TGTGCCAGCAGCCAAGATAACTTAGGGGACCAGTACTTC
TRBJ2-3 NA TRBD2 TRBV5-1 CASSSGLAGSTVETQYF TGCGCCAGCAGCTCCGGACTAGCGGGATCCACAGTGGAGACGCAGTATTTT